These 10 T cell receptor beta chains originate from one sample sequenced in a study of cytomegalovirus exposure and HLA in healthy donors. Researchers ran the PCR with 60 Vbeta and 13 Jbeta primers. Measured with immunoSEQ multiplex PCR; TCRdb has only the in-frame clones, and not every one. The table has 150,000 to 160,000 clones, approximately 80% seen once. The specimen sequenced was PBMCs. These receptors came from a woman in her thirties or forties in good health and CMV-seropositive.

This rearrangement joins TRBV5-6 to TRBJ2-7, with 13 nucleotides matching TRBD2. J was trimmed by 4 bases and V by 3 bases; bases with no gene match: 7. Looked up from germline, CDR1 is SGHDT and CDR2 is YYEEEE. The CDR3 totals 16 residues. CDR3 DNA: TGTGCCAGCAGCTCGCCGACTAGCGGGAGGATTTACGAGCAGTACTTC. Translated: CASSSPTSGRIYEQYF.

The chain links TRBV10-1 to TRBJ2-7; TRBD2 matches 7 bases. Germline V gene sequence: CDR1 WNHNN, CDR2 SYGVQD (reference sequence). J lost 5 bases, V lost 5 bases, and 12 bases had no gene match. The CDR3 consists of 15 residues. CDR3 loop: CASSPLGEGIDEQYF. CDR3 bases: TGCGCCAGCAGTCCCTTAGGGGAGGGGATCGACGAGCAGTACTTC.

This rearrangement joins TRBV7-6 to TRBJ2-1; D is ambiguous. V lost 4 bases and J 0 bases, leaving 7 bases between the germline ends. CDR1 is SGHVS, CDR2 FNYEAQ, per germline. The CDR3 totals 14 residues. CDR3 DNA: TGTGCCAGCAGCTCAGTAAGCTCCTACAATGAGCAGTTCTTC. It is translated as CASSSVSSYNEQFF.

This clone showed up just once. The chain recombines TRBV2 with TRBJ2-3; 8 bases fit TRBD2. This CDR3 is built from 14 residues. With 7 bases clipped from V and 1 base from J, the junction kept 4 bases outside the gene matches. The germline gives CDR1 SNHLY, CDR2 FYNNEI. As DNA, the CDR3 is TGTGCCAGCATTGGACTAGCCGGCACAGATACGCAGTATTTT. Its translation is CASIGLAGTDTQYF.

This chain joins TRBV2 and TRBJ2-1; the match to TRBD2 covers 11 bases. Germline-derived CDR1 and CDR2 are SNHLY and FYNNEI. The CDR3 contains 16 residues. The V gene end was trimmed by 4 bases and the J gene end by 4 bases; junction bases not matched to a gene: 6. The CDR3, as DNA: TGTGCCAGCAGTGGAGGGGGACTAGCGGAGTACAATGAGCAGTTCTTC. It codes for CASSGGGLAEYNEQFF.

The V and J genes are TRBV12-5 and TRBJ1-2, with 8 bases lining up with TRBD1. The J segment lost 8 bases and the V segment lost 1 base, leaving 3 bases of the junction unmatched. The germline gives CDR1 LGHNT, CDR2 FRNRAP. The CDR3 sequence is 13 residues long. CDR3 residues: CASGLDRGYGYTF. The CDR3 nucleotides are TGTGCTAGTGGTTTGGACAGGGGGTACGGCTACACCTTC.

This clone was recorded only once. This chain joins TRBV19 and TRBJ1-1; D might be TRBD1 (5 bases). The CDR3 covers 19 residues. CDR1 is LNHDA and CDR2 is SQIVND in the germline V gene (reference sequence). Trimming cost V 7 bases and J 4 bases, with 31 bases left between them. DNA for the CDR3: TGTGCCAGTATCGGGCGAAGGGCGGTGGTGGGACTTGGGGGCACTGAAGCTTTCTTT. It is translated as CASIGRRAVVGLGGTEAFF.

The chain joins TRBV11-2 to TRBJ2-7; 12 bases match TRBD2. The CDR3 loop spans 15 amino acids. With V trimmed by 0 bases and J by 6 bases, 3 bases remained unmatched. Looked up from germline, CDR1 is SGHAT and CDR2 is FQNNGV. In DNA form, the CDR3 reads TGTGCCAGCAGCTTAGAGCTAGCGGGAGGGCGCGAGCAGTACTTC. Translated: CASSLELAGGREQYF. Full variable domain (remainder filled in from reference TRBV11-2 and TRBJ2-7): EAGVAQSPRYKIIEKRQSVAFWCNPISGHATLYWYQQILGQGPKLLIQFQNNGVVDDSQLPKDRFSAERLKGVDSTLKIQPAKLEDSAVYLCASSLELAGGREQYFGPGTRLTVT.

In this sample, this clone turned up a few times. The rearrangement links TRBV7-8 to TRBJ2-1, with 7 bases identical to TRBD1. The V gene's germline CDR1 is SGHVS and CDR2 FQNEAQ. The CDR3 covers 15 residues. J lost 2 bases, V lost 5 bases, and 6 bases had no gene match. The CDR3 DNA reads TGTGCCAGCAGCGTGACAGGGTTTACCTACAATGAGCAGTTCTTC. Its protein is CASSVTGFTYNEQFF.

This clone was seen just once. J is TRBJ1-2 and V is TRBV19; 9 nucleotides agree with TRBD1. This CDR3 has 15 residues. V trimming: 1 base; J trimming: 7 bases; junction bases outside the gene matches: 7. The germline V gene encodes CDR1 LNHDA and CDR2 SQIVND (reference sequence). CDR3: CASSIVLGDRAGYTF. Written as DNA, the CDR3 is TGTGCCAGTAGTATAGTTCTCGGGGACAGGGCTGGCTACACCTTC.